This T cell receptor beta chain was documented in a study of cytomegalovirus exposure and HLA in healthy donors. Germline-derived CDR1 and CDR2 are SGDLS and YYNGEE. The CDR3 contains 16 residues. V was pared by 0 bases and J by 2 bases, with 11 bases between. There are a few counts of this clone. Its antigen is undetermined. Study findings and constraints: Most observed TCR sequences were rare, whereas some public TCRs were detected in many donors. Reported results showed that the classifier diagnosed cytomegalovirus status with high specificity and sensitivity. Follow-up analysis later connected one missense variant in DCLRE1C with trimming of TCR beta V- and J-genes.

Researchers ran the PCR with 60 Vbeta and 13 Jbeta primers. Assay: immunoSEQ multiplex PCR; the TCRdb copy retains only in-frame clones and omits some. The sample includes some 130,000 clones, around three quarters of them seen just once. The sequence was collected from a man between 18 and 29 years old in good health and CMV-seronegative. This chain uses TRBV9 with TRBJ2-2, with D maybe TRBD2 (5 bases). Sequenced material: PBMCs. CDR3 sequence (DNA): TGTGCCAGCAGCGTAGAGTCTAGCCTTAACACCGGGGAGCTGTTTTTT. This encodes CASSVESSLNTGELFF.